The sequence of this T cell receptor (beta chain) was determined in a study of cytomegalovirus exposure and HLA in healthy donors. Study-level background: Around 85 million unique TCR sequences came from HLA-typed donors in an early release. Findings and limits, study-wide: Cytomegalovirus status, reportedly, was diagnosed with high specificity and sensitivity by the classifier. In a later analysis, TCR beta V- and J-gene trimming was associated with a missense DCLRE1C variant.

The PCR ran on 60 Vbeta and 13 Jbeta primers. Generated by immunoSEQ multiplex PCR, the TCRdb table keeps only in-frame clones and is missing some. The repertoire holds nearly 65,000 clones, with under 85% as singletons. Losses at the gene ends were 8 bases for V and 3 bases for J; bases not matched to a gene: 12. The germline CDR1 and CDR2 sequences are SEHNR and FQNEAQ (reference sequence). The CDR3 covers 16 residues. As to this clone: Its antigen is still unknown.

This sequence originates from a man aged 45-65 years in good health and CMV-seronegative. The sequencing sample was made of PBMCs. The gene calls are TRBV7-9 and TRBJ2-1; the match to TRBD2 covers 8 bases. The CDR3 nucleotides read TGTGCCAGCGGACCTACCGGGACTAGTCGCTACAATGAGCAGTTCTTC. This codes for CASGPTGTSRYNEQFF.